The rows below give T cell receptor beta chains drawn from one sample of a study of T cell responses to AZD1222 COVID-19 vaccine. Assay: immunoSEQ multiplex PCR; the TCRdb copy retains only in-frame clones and omits some. Here the sample spans roughly 200,000 clones, almost 90% being singletons. Sequenced here: peripheral blood, sampled on day 0 of AZD1222 vaccination. All receptors come from an adult in good health. The conserved cysteine and the conserved F or W are not part of the CDR3 here.

TRBJ2-2 | TRBV28 | ASSSRTGGNTGELF
TRBJ1-5 | TRBV27 | ASNPGSSNQPQH
TRBJ1-1 | TRBV7-2 | ASRSQGRRRTEAF
TRBJ2-2 | TRBV28 | ASSLPTGTTYTGELF
TRBJ2-1 | TRBV5-1 | ASSLPGGYNEQF
TRBJ2-7 | TRBV27 | ASGTDRGDYEQY
TRBJ2-2 | TRBV4-1 | ASSREPELGELF
TRBJ1-1 | TRBV5-8 | ASSFLGKAF
TRBJ1-5 | TRBV5-8 | ASSLWVRTDGLNQPQH
TRBJ2-3 | TRBV6-4 | ASSKTSGATDTQY
TRBJ1-6 | TRBV6-5 | ASSLGNSPLH
TRBJ1-1 | TRBV6-4 | ASSDSKRPGGLMNTEAF
TRBJ2-1 | TRBV28 | ASGTSGYNEQF
TRBJ1-6 | TRBV18 | ASSLMIPEGSPLH
TRBJ2-7 | TRBV6-1 | ASSEYRGIGDEQY
TRBJ2-2 | TRBV9 | ASSLSGETGELF
TRBJ1-4 | TRBV28 | ASSYSGSRGKLF
TRBJ1-2 | TRBV2 | ASSEKLEGAEGYT
TRBJ1-1 | TRBV28 | ASSRPQGAVTEAF
TRBJ1-2 | TRBV6-5 | ASSFMAGWYGYT
TRBJ1-3 | TRBV9 | ASSARPGNTIY
TRBJ1-2 | TRBV13 | ASSLSSQGYT
TRBJ2-3 | TRBV5-1 | ASSLVGTDTQY
TRBJ2-7 | TRBV10-2 | ASSEDNTYEQY
TRBJ2-2 | TRBV18 | ASSPPKGGPNTGELF
TRBJ1-3 | TRBV4-3 | ASSPTVNSGNTIY
TRBJ1-2 | TRBV7-8 | ASSLGQGGVYGYT
TRBJ1-6 | TRBV5-1 | ASSLDQSSYNSPLH
TRBJ2-2 | TRBV12-5 | ASVNRSELF
TRBJ1-2 | TRBV7-8 | ASSFGRLSYGYT
TRBJ1-1 | TRBV7-9 | ASSLTGGGTEAF
TRBJ1-1 | TRBV3-1/TRBV3-2 | ASSQRRFPWEAF
TRBJ1-4 | TRBV29-1 | SVEVRGTGGNEKLF
TRBJ2-7 | TRBV11-2 | ASSPTGLAYEQY
TRBJ2-1 | TRBV7-6 | ASSAGTWRGEQF
TRBJ1-1 | TRBV30 | AWSVVGTEAF
TRBJ1-2 | TRBV4-3 | ASSQEKWGGSYGYT
TRBJ2-7 | TRBV3-1/TRBV3-2 | ASSLGGGSPSYEQY
TRBJ1-2 | TRBV6-5 | ASSKGENYGYT
TRBJ1-3 | TRBV6-1 | ASSEAPGTSGNTIY
TRBJ1-1 | TRBV10-3 | AITGGVENTEAF